These T cell receptor beta chains were read from a single sample in a study of cytomegalovirus exposure and HLA in healthy donors. Data came from immunoSEQ multiplex PCR; TCRdb stores just in-frame clones and leaves some out. This sample yields about 130,000 clones, of which nearly 90% are seen a single time; less than 1.5% belongs to the top ten. Input material: PBMCs. The receptors derive from a woman aged 18-29 years in good health and CMV-seronegative. The CDR3 runs from the conserved cysteine through the conserved F or W. D genes are given only for firm matches. Size is omitted from some rows. Given values are once, few, many or a class for expanded clones.

V gene,clone size,J gene,D gene,CDR3 protein,CDR3 DNA
TRBV4-3,once,TRBJ1-1,NA,CASSQDLQGRGDTEAFF,TGCGCCAGCAGCCAAGATCTTCAGGGGCGGGGGGACACTGAAGCTTTCTTT
TRBV7-2,once,TRBJ1-1,NA,CASSRPGTPEAFF,TGTGCCAGCAGCCGACCCGGGACACCGGAAGCTTTCTTT
TRBV11-2,NA,TRBJ2-3,TRBD1,CASSPGQGSDTQYF,TGTGCCAGCAGCCCGGGACAGGGGTCAGATACGCAGTATTTT
TRBV27,NA,TRBJ1-5,NA,CASSNEGLRNQPQHF,TGTGCCAGCAGTAACGAGGGTCTGCGCAATCAGCCCCAGCATTTT
TRBV27,few,TRBJ2-7,NA,CASSKLGQDYEQYF,TGTGCCAGCAGTAAACTGGGGCAGGACTACGAGCAGTACTTC
TRBV28,NA,TRBJ1-3,TRBD1,CASSSPGQGFGNTIYF,TGTGCCAGCAGCTCACCGGGACAGGGCTTTGGAAACACCATATATTTT
TRBV6-5,NA,TRBJ1-6,NA,CASTQTGNSPLHF,TGTGCCAGCACTCAAACAGGGAATTCACCCCTCCACTTT
TRBV19,NA,TRBJ2-7,NA,CASSERGDFRREQYF,TGTGCCAGTAGTGAAAGGGGCGATTTTCGGCGGGAGCAGTACTTC
TRBV7-2,NA,TRBJ2-2,NA,CASSLGGGNTGELFF,TGTGCCAGCAGCTTAGGGGGAGGTAACACCGGGGAGCTGTTTTTT
TRBV19,NA,TRBJ1-5,NA,CASSPHSNQPQHF,TGTGCCAGTAGCCCACATTCCAATCAGCCCCAGCATTTT
TRBV4-3,NA,TRBJ2-7,NA,CASSVGGPGMEQYF,TGCGCCAGCAGTGTTGGAGGGCCTGGCATGGAGCAGTACTTC
TRBV7-9,NA,TRBJ2-3,NA,CASSRPGVRDTQYF,TGTGCCAGCAGCCGTCCAGGGGTTAGGGATACGCAGTATTTT
TRBV28,NA,TRBJ1-1,NA,CASSRTPLNTEAFF,TGTGCCAGCAGCCGGACACCACTGAACACTGAAGCTTTCTTT
TRBV6-6,NA,TRBJ1-1,NA,CASSYDKKEAFF,TGTGCCAGCAGTTACGACAAAAAGGAAGCTTTCTTT
TRBV4-2,NA,TRBJ2-7,TRBD2,CASSTPLAGDVYEQYF,TGTGCCAGCAGCACCCCACTAGCGGGAGACGTATACGAGCAGTACTTC
TRBV28,few,TRBJ1-5,NA,CASSSTRRGGNQPQHF,TGTGCCAGCAGTTCCACTCGACGGGGTGGCAATCAGCCCCAGCATTTT
TRBV7-6,NA,TRBJ2-2,NA,CASSSRTIGELFF,TGTGCCAGCAGCTCGAGGACAATTGGGGAGCTGTTTTTT
TRBV11-3,NA,TRBJ1-6,NA,CASSLGGSPLHF,TGTGCCAGCAGCTTGGGGGGATCACCCCTCCACTTT
TRBV7-9,NA,TRBJ2-7,NA,CASSLVGLEASSYEQYF,TGTGCCAGCAGCTTAGTGGGTCTCGAGGCGAGCTCCTACGAGCAGTACTTC
TRBV15,NA,TRBJ2-5,NA,CATSRDRSQETQYF,TGTGCCACCAGCAGAGATAGATCCCAAGAGACCCAGTACTTC
TRBV30,NA,TRBJ1-2,TRBD1,CAWSVSKTGTDYYGYTF,TGTGCCTGGAGTGTATCCAAAACCGGGACAGATTACTATGGCTACACCTTC
TRBV20-1,few,TRBJ2-1,TRBD1,CSADRQSEQFF,TGCAGTGCGGACAGGCAGTCTGAGCAGTTCTTC
TRBV19,NA,TRBJ2-5,TRBD1,CASSRDRGETQYF,TGTGCCAGTAGTAGGGACAGGGGAGAGACCCAGTACTTC
TRBV27,NA,TRBJ1-2,NA,CASSFIRQGLANYGYTF,TGTGCCAGCAGCTTCATACGCCAGGGCCTGGCTAACTATGGCTACACCTTC
TRBV28,NA,TRBJ2-7,NA,CASSLRQPGEQYF,TGTGCCAGCAGTCTCCGACAACCAGGGGAGCAGTACTTC
TRBV19,NA,TRBJ1-2,NA,CASLRQGSFDGYTF,TGTGCCAGTCTTCGGCAGGGCAGTTTTGATGGCTACACCTTC
TRBV11-2,NA,TRBJ1-1,TRBD1,CASSPLGRGQGVAFF,TGTGCCAGCAGCCCACTGGGCAGGGGGCAAGGGGTTGCTTTCTTT
TRBV5-4,NA,TRBJ2-3,TRBD1,CASSLGQDTDTQYF,TGTGCCAGCAGCTTAGGACAGGACACAGATACGCAGTATTTT
TRBV15,NA,TRBJ1-5,NA,CATSRDRRVSDQPQHF,TGTGCCACCAGCAGAGATAGGAGGGTTTCAGATCAGCCCCAGCATTTT
TRBV28,NA,TRBJ1-5,TRBD1,CASNQGGPLSQPQHF,TGTGCGAGCAACCAGGGGGGACCGCTCAGTCAGCCCCAGCATTTT
TRBV19,NA,TRBJ2-1,NA,CASGGGPYNEQFF,TGTGCCAGTGGTGGTGGCCCCTACAATGAGCAGTTCTTC
TRBV5-1,NA,TRBJ2-6,NA,CASSLGVNSGANVLTF,TGCGCCAGCAGCTTGGGAGTGAACTCTGGGGCCAACGTCCTGACTTTC
TRBV11-2,NA,TRBJ2-1,NA,CASSLGTGAYNEQFF,TGTGCCAGCAGCTTAGGGACTGGGGCCTACAATGAGCAGTTCTTC
TRBV27,NA,TRBJ2-1,TRBD2,CASWAPESGGTLLDEQFF,TGTGCCAGCTGGGCCCCAGAAAGCGGGGGGACCCTTTTGGATGAGCAGTTCTTC
TRBV28,NA,TRBJ1-3,NA,CASSLATPTVTIYF,TGTGCCAGCAGCCTGGCGACACCTACCGTGACCATATATTTT